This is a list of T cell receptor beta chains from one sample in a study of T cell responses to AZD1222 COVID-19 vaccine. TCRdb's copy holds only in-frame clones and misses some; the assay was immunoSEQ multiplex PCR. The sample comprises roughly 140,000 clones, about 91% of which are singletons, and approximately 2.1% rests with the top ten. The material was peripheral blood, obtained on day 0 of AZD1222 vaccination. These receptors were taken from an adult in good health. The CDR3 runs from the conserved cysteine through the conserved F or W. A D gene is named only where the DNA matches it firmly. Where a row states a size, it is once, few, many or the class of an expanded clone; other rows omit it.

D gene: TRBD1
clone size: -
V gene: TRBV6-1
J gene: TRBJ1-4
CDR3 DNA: TGTGCCAGCAGTGAATGGACAGGGCGGGGTGAAAAACTGTTTTTT
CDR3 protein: CASSEWTGRGEKLFF

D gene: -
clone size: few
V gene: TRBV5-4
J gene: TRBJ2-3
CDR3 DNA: TGTGCCAGCAGCTTGGTTGGCAGGGGCACAGATACGCAGTATTTT
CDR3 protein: CASSLVGRGTDTQYF

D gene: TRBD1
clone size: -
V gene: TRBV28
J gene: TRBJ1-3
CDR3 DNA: TGTGCCAGCAGTTTACCCCCAGGGGGCTATGGAAACACCATATATTTT
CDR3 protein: CASSLPPGGYGNTIYF

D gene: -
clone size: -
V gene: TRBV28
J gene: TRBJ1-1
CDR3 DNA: TGTGCCAGCATTGCGGCTAACACTGAAGCTTTCTTT
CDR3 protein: CASIAANTEAFF

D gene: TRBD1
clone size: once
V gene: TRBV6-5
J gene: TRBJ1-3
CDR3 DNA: TGTGCCAGCAGCCGGACAGGGAGCGACACCATATATTTT
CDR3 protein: CASSRTGSDTIYF

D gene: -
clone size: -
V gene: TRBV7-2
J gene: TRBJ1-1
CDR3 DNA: TGTGCCAGCAGCTTACGGGCGCGGGGTGTTGAAGCTTTCTTT
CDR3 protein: CASSLRARGVEAFF

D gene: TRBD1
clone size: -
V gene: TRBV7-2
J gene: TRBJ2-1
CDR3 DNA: TGTGCCAGCAGCTTAGAAGGGACAGTCAATAATGAGCAGTTCTTC
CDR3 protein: CASSLEGTVNNEQFF

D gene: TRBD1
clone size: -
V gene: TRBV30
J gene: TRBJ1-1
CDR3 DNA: TGTGCCTGGAAGGGGGCCCGTGCTTTCTTT
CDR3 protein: CAWKGARAFF

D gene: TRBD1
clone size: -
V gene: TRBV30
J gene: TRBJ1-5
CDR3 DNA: TGTGCCTGGAGAGGGACAGAGAATCAGCCCCAGCATTTT
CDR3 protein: CAWRGTENQPQHF

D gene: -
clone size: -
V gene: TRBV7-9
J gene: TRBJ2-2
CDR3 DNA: TGTGCCAGCAGCCTCGGGCGCGGGGCCAACACCGGGGAGCTGTTTTTT
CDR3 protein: CASSLGRGANTGELFF

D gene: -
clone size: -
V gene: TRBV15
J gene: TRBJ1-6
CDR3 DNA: TGTGCCACCAGCAGAGGAAAACAGGACCATTCACCCCTCCACTTT
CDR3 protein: CATSRGKQDHSPLHF

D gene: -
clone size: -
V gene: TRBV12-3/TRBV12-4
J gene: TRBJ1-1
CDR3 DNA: TGTGCCAGCAGTTTACCGCGTCACACTGAAGCTTTCTTT
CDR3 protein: CASSLPRHTEAFF

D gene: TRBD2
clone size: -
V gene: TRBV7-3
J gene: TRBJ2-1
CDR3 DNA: TGTGCCAGCAGCTTAACCGCGATCGGGGGGAGCTCCTACAATGAGCAGTTCTTC
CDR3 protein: CASSLTAIGGSSYNEQFF

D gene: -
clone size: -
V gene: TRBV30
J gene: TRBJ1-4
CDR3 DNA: TGTGCCTGGGGGGCGGGTGGGCCTAATGAAAAACTGTTTTTT
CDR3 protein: CAWGAGGPNEKLFF

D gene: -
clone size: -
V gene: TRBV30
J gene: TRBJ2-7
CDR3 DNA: TGTGCCTGGAGTCGAGGGGCGGCCTACGAGCAGTACTTC
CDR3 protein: CAWSRGAAYEQYF

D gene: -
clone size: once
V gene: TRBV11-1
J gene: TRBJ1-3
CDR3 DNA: TGTGCCAGCAGCCGGCAGAGCTCTGGAAACACCATATATTTT
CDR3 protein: CASSRQSSGNTIYF

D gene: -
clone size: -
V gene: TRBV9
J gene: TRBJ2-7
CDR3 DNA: TGTGCCAGCAGCCCCCGACAGCCGCAGTACTTC
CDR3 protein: CASSPRQPQYF

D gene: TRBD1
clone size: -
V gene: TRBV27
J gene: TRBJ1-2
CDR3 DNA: TGTGCCAGCAGACCCGGGACAGCGGTGTTTGGTGACTATGGCTACACCTTC
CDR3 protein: CASRPGTAVFGDYGYTF

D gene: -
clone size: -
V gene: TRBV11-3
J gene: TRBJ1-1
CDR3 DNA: TGTGCCAGCAGCCCTACCCGGGGGACTGAAGCTTTCTTT
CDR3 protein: CASSPTRGTEAFF

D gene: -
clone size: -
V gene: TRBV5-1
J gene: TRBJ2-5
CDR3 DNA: TGCGCCAGCAGCCCGACTACAGGGAATGGAGAGACCCAGTACTTC
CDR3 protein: CASSPTTGNGETQYF

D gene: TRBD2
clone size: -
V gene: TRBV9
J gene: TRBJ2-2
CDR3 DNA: TGTGCCAGCAGCGTGTGGGGGGGAGACACCGGGGAGCTGTTTTTT
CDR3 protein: CASSVWGGDTGELFF

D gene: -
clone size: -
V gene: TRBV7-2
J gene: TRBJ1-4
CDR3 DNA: TGTGCCAGCAGCCGGGACGGATATAATGAAAAACTGTTTTTT
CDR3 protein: CASSRDGYNEKLFF

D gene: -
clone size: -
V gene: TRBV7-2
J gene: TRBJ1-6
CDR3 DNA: TGTGCCAGCAGCTTAGAATTCGGGGCGGTTAATTCACCCCTCCACTTT
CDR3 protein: CASSLEFGAVNSPLHF

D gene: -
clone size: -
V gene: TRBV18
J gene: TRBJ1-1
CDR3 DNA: TGTGCCAGCTCACCGGGGACGGGCACTGAAGCTTTCTTT
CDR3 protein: CASSPGTGTEAFF

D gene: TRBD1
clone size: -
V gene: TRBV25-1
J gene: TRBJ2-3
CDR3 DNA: TGTGCCAGCAGTGAATATTTAGGGACAGCCGGAGATACGCAGTATTTT
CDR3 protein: CASSEYLGTAGDTQYF

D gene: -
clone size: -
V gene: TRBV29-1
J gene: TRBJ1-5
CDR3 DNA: TGCAGCGCGGCCCTTAGCAATCAGCCCCAGCATTTT
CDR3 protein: CSAALSNQPQHF

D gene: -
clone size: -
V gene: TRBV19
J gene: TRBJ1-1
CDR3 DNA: TGTGCCAGTAGTATTGGAGCGGGGCCGAACACTGAAGCTTTCTTT
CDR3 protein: CASSIGAGPNTEAFF

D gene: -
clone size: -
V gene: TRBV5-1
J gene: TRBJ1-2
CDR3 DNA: TGCGCCAGCAGGCGGGGGGGAGACAGTCACACCTCCTCCTATGGCTACACCTTC
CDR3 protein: CASRRGGDSHTSSYGYTF

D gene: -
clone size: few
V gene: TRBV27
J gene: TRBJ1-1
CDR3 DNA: TGTGCCAGCAGTTCATATAACACTGAAGCTTTCTTT
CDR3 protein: CASSSYNTEAFF

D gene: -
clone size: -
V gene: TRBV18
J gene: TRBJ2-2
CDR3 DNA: TGTGCCAGCTCACGAGGGGCGGCCGGGGAGCTGTTTTTT
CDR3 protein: CASSRGAAGELFF

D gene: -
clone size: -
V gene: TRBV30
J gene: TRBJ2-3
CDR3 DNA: TGTGCCTCGACGGGACTCGCCACAGATACGCAGTATTTT
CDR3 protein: CASTGLATDTQYF

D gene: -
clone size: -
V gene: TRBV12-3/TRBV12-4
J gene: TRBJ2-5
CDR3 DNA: TGTGCCAGCAGTTCAGCAGGGTTTGAGACCCAGTACTTC
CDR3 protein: CASSSAGFETQYF

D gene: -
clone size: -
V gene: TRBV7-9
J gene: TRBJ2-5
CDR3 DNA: TGTGCCAGCAGCTTAGATCGTTCGGGTGCTGAGACCCAGTACTTC
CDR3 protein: CASSLDRSGAETQYF

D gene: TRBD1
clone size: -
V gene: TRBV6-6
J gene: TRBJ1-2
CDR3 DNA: TGTGCCAGCGGGATAACAGGGGACTATGGCTACACCTTC
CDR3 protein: CASGITGDYGYTF

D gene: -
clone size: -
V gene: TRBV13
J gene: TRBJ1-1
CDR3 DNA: TGTGCCAGCAGCTTAGGAGCGGTGGGCACTGAAGCTTTCTTT
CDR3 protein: CASSLGAVGTEAFF

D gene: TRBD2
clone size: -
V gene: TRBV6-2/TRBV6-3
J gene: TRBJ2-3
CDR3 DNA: TGTGCCAGCAGCTCTCCCGGGACTAGTTTCACAGATACGCAGTATTTT
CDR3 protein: CASSSPGTSFTDTQYF

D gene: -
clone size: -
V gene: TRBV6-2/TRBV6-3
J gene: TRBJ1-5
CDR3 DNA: TGTGCCAGCAGTTACTCCCTTCCTGTCGGAGGTACCCAGCCCCAGCATTTT
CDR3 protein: CASSYSLPVGGTQPQHF

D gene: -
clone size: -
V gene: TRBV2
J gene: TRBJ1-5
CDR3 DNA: TGTGCCAGCAGTGTTGGGGAGTATAGCAATCAGCCCCAGCATTTT
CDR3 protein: CASSVGEYSNQPQHF

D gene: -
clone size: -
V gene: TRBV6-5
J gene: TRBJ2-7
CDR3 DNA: TGTGCCAGCAGAAAACAGGGAGGTCACTCCTACGAGCAGTACTTC
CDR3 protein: CASRKQGGHSYEQYF

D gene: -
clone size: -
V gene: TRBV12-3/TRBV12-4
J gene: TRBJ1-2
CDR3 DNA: TGTGCCAGCAGTTTATCCTTCCTCTATGGCTACACCTTC
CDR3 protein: CASSLSFLYGYTF

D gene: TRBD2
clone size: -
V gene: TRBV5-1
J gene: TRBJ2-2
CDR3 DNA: TGCGCCAGCAGCTTGACCCCTAGCGGCACCGGGGAGCTGTTTTTT
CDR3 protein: CASSLTPSGTGELFF

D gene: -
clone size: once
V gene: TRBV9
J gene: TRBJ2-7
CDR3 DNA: TGTGCCAGCAGTTGGGACCTACAGTCCTACGAGCAGTACTTC
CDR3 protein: CASSWDLQSYEQYF

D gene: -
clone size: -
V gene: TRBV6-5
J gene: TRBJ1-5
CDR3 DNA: TGTGCCAGCAGCCAGACAGATAGCAATCAGCCCCAGCATTTT
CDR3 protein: CASSQTDSNQPQHF

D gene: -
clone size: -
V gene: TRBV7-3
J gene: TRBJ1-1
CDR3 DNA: TGTGCCAGCAGCTCCGACCCCAATTTGAACACTGAAGCTTTCTTT
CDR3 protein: CASSSDPNLNTEAFF

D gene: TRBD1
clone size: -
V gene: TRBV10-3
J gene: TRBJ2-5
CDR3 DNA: TGTGCCATCAGTGAGTTTCGACAGGGGGCAACCCAGTACTTC
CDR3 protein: CAISEFRQGATQYF

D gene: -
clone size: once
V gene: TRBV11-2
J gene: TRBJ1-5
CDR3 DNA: TGTGCCAGGGACCTTCCCCAGCATTTT
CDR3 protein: CARDLPQHF

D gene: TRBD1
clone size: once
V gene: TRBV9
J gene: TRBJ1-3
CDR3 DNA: TGTGCCAGCAGCGTAGAACTCCAGGGGGCTGGTGGAAACACCATATATTTT
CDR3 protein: CASSVELQGAGGNTIYF

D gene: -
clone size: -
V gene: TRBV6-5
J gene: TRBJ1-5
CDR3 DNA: TGTGCCAGCAGTCCCTACGACGGATCCAATCAGCCCCAGCATTTT
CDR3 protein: CASSPYDGSNQPQHF

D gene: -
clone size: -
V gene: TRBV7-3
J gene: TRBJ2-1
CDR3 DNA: TGTGCCAGCAGCTTACTGGCGGACCTCTACAATGAGCAGTTCTTC
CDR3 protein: CASSLLADLYNEQFF

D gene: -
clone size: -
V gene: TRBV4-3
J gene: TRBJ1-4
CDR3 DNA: TGCGCCAGCAGCCAAGCCCCCGACGGGCCGACAAATTTT
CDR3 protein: CASSQAPDGPTNF

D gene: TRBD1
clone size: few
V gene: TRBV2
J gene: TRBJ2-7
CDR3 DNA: TGTGCCAGCAGTAGCCAGGGGGCAAACTACGAGCAGTACTTC
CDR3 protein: CASSSQGANYEQYF

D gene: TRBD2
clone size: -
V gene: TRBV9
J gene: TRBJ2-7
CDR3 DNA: TGTGCCAGCAGCGTAGGAGGGCTTCGCGGGAGCTACGAGCAGTACTTC
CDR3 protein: CASSVGGLRGSYEQYF

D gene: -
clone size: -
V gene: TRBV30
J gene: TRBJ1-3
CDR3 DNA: TGTGCCTGGAGCTTGGGAGCAGGAGGTTTCCTCTCTGGAAACACCATATATTTT
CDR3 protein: CAWSLGAGGFLSGNTIYF

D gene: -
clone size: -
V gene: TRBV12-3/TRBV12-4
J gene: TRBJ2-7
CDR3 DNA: TGTGCCAGCAGTTTAGGCGGGGACGAGCAGTACTTC
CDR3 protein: CASSLGGDEQYF

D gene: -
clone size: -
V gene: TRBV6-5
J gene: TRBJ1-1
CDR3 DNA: TGTGCCAGCAGTTGGGGACGGTCGAACACTGAAGCTTTCTTT
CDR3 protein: CASSWGRSNTEAFF

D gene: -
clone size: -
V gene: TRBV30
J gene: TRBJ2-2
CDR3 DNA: TGTGCCTGGAGTACCTTGAGGGAGCTGTTTTTT
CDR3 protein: CAWSTLRELFF

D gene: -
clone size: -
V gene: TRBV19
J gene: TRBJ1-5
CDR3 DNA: TGTGCCAGTAGTAACAGGGTAGGTTCTCAGCCCCAGCATTTT
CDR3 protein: CASSNRVGSQPQHF